This entry features one TCR beta chain sequence. The sample originates from a study of shared clonotypes between healthy human individuals. Between the trimmed V and J ends, which lost 3 bases and 5 bases, there was a span of 13 bases. Germline assignment: CDR1 SNHLY and CDR2 FYNNEI. This CDR3 comprises 14 residues. Healthy adults negative for HIV, lacking recent acute infections or vaccinations, served as donors. The sorted-subset replicate PCRs were given around 200 ng DNA, which is approximately 30,000 T cell genomes. TCRdb's copy holds only in-frame clones and misses some; the assay was immunoSEQ multiplex PCR. Found here are about 680,000 clones, around four fifths of them singletons; the top ten hold around 2%.

The clonotype comes from a woman in her 30s in good health. The gene calls are TRBV2 and TRBJ1-2, with D unclear. What was sequenced was memory CD4+ T cells sorted from blood. Subset described: CD45RA-negative fraction. Here the CDR3 DNA reads TGTGCCAGCAGTGATCGGGGTCCGTCTTATGGCTACACCTTC. Its protein is CASSDRGPSYGYTF.